The 19 T cell receptor beta chains below all came from one sample that was sequenced in a study of cytomegalovirus exposure and HLA in healthy donors. 13 Jbeta primers and 60 Vbeta primers were used for the PCR. Generated by immunoSEQ multiplex PCR, the TCRdb table keeps only in-frame clones and is missing some. Here the sample spans over 150,000 clones, roughly 79% being singletons. Sequencing input: PBMCs. These receptors all come from a male donor in good health and CMV-seropositive.

The V gene is TRBV7-9, the J gene TRBJ2-1; TRBD2 is a possible D gene (5 bases). The CDR3 sequence is 17 residues long. Germline V gene data show CDR1 as SEHNR and CDR2 as FQNEAQ (reference sequence). V dropped 4 bases and J dropped 8 bases, with 24 bases sitting between them. CDR3 in amino acids: CASSSHGGRADTDEQFF. The CDR3 DNA sequence: TGTGCCAGCAGCTCCCACGGAGGTAGGGCTGATACGGATGAGCAGTTCTTC.

The chain has TRBV4-1 and TRBJ2-5, with TRBD1 identical over 9 bases. V shed 6 bases and J 4 bases; nucleotides not matched to a gene: 12. The CDR3 extends over 16 amino acids. The germline CDR1 and CDR2 sequences are MGHRA and YSYEKL. CDR3 sequence (DNA): TGCGCCAGCAGTCCCATGGGACAGGGCGTGCCAGAGACCCAGTACTTC. It codes for CASSPMGQGVPETQYF.

V usage is TRBV2 and J usage is TRBJ2-5; D gene ambiguous. The CDR3 is made up of 12 amino acids. In germline, CDR1 is SNHLY, CDR2 FYNNEI. V lost 5 bases to trimming and J lost 11 bases, with 15 bases between them. CDR3 sequence reads: CASSLRLEEQYF. Here the CDR3 DNA reads TGTGCCAGCAGTCTCCGACTTGAAGAGCAGTACTTC.

J is TRBJ1-1 and V is TRBV11-2, with D possibly matching TRBD1 (5 bases). Germline V CDR1 and CDR2: SGHAT, FQNNGV. The V end was cut by 2 bases, the J end by 4 bases, with 11 bases between. The CDR3 has 14 amino acids. The CDR3 DNA reads TGTGCCAGCAGCTTACTTTCAGGGTTCACTGAAGCTTTCTTT. Translating it yields CASSLLSGFTEAFF.

The gene calls are TRBV11-2 and TRBJ1-6, with 9 bases fitting TRBD1. There are 17 residues in the CDR3. Germline trimming cut 6 bases from V and 0 bases from J; bases unmatched to any gene: 6. Germline CDR1 reads SGHAT; CDR2 reads FQNNGV. The CDR3 here is CASSSTGGTSYNSPLHF. The CDR3 DNA is TGTGCCAGCAGTTCGACAGGGGGAACCTCCTATAATTCACCCCTCCACTTT. The whole variable domain, filled in from reference TRBV11-2 and TRBJ1-6, reads EAGVAQSPRYKIIEKRQSVAFWCNPISGHATLYWYQQILGQGPKLLIQFQNNGVVDDSQLPKDRFSAERLKGVDSTLKIQPAKLEDSAVYLCASSSTGGTSYNSPLHFGNGTRLTVT.

The chain recombines TRBV4-2 with TRBJ1-6; tentatively, D is TRBD1 (5 bases). V lost 6 bases and J lost 12, with 18 bases in between. Germline V gene sequence: CDR1 LGHNA, CDR2 YNFKEQ. This CDR3 comprises 14 residues. The CDR3 DNA reads TGTGCCAGCAGGTCGGGGGAGAGAAGGCAACCCCTCCACTTT. Its protein product is CASRSGERRQPLHF.

V usage is TRBV7-2 and J usage is TRBJ1-5; TRBD1 is a possible D gene (5 bases). The V gene's germline CDR1 is SGHTA and CDR2 FQGNSA. The CDR3 extends over 16 amino acids. Trimming took off 2 bases at V and 3 bases at J, with 14 bases between the two ends. This CDR3 is CASSLSGRGDNQPQHF. CDR3 coding DNA: TGTGCCAGCAGCTTATCAGGGCGGGGCGACAATCAGCCCCAGCATTTT.

The chain is built from TRBV13 and TRBJ2-7; the D is unclear. V dropped 5 bases and J dropped 2 bases, with 10 bases sitting between them. Per germline, CDR1 PRHDT and CDR2 FYEKMQ (reference sequence). The CDR3 length is 13 residues. In DNA, the CDR3 is TGTGCCAGCAGCCCCGGGTTCGCCTACGAGCAGTACTTC. Protein sequence: CASSPGFAYEQYF.

The rearrangement links TRBV15 to TRBJ1-4, with D tentatively TRBD1 (6 bases). Germline CDR1 and CDR2: LNHNV and YYDKDF (reference sequence). This CDR3 contains 15 residues. V was pared by 2 bases and J by 3 bases, with 10 bases between. CDR3 protein: CATSRPTGANEKLFF. DNA of the CDR3: TGTGCCACCAGCAGACCGACAGGAGCTAATGAAAAACTGTTTTTT.

The rearrangement uses TRBV7-9 and TRBJ2-7, with 9 nucleotides matching TRBD1. The CDR3 is made up of 16 amino acids. The V segment lost 5 bases and the J segment 2 bases; nucleotides outside the gene matches: 10. Germline V gene data show CDR1 as SEHNR and CDR2 as FQNEAQ (reference sequence). CDR3 protein: CASSRTPGQGTYEQYF. CDR3 nucleotide sequence: TGTGCCAGCAGCAGAACCCCGGGACAGGGAACCTACGAGCAGTACTTC.

This chain links TRBV6-5 with TRBJ2-7; TRBD1 might be the D (6 bases). Germline V gene data show CDR1 as MNHEY and CDR2 as SVGAGI. The CDR3 totals 13 residues. V was shortened by 3 bases and J by 12 bases, with 18 bases between the two germline ends. The CDR3 spells CASSYPGTTKAYF. CDR3 bases: TGTGCCAGCAGTTATCCCGGGACAACCAAGGCGTACTTC.

The chain employs TRBV6-1 and TRBJ1-5, with TRBD1 as a possible D gene (5 bases). The germline gives CDR1 MNHNS, CDR2 SASEGT. The V and J ends lost 7 bases and 3 bases respectively, with 16 bases between them. This CDR3 comprises 15 residues. CDR3 residues: CASTEGVSDNQPQHF. As DNA, the CDR3 is TGTGCCAGCACCGAAGGGGTTTCTGACAATCAGCCCCAGCATTTT.

V usage is TRBV5-8 and J usage is TRBJ2-1; a weak D match, TRBD2 (5 bases). Trimming pared 5 bases from V and 8 bases from J, leaving 14 bases between. Looked up from germline, CDR1 is SGHTS and CDR2 is YDEGEE. This CDR3 spans 13 amino acids. CDR3 sequence (DNA): TGTGCCAGCAGGCGTAGGGCGGGCGATGAGCAGTTCTTC. Translating it yields CASRRRAGDEQFF.

V usage is TRBV4-1 and J usage is TRBJ2-7, with 12 bases fitting TRBD1. The junction had 5 bases not matched to a gene; V was cut back by 4 bases and J by 4 bases. In germline, CDR1 is MGHRA, CDR2 YSYEKL. The CDR3 spans 15 residues. The CDR3 is CASSLGTGGAYEQYF. CDR3 DNA sequence: TGCGCCAGCAGCCTTGGGACAGGGGGCGCTTACGAGCAGTACTTC.

V usage is TRBV9 and J usage is TRBJ2-1; 11 bases line up with TRBD2. Germline CDR1 SGDLS, CDR2 YYNGEE. This CDR3 comprises 17 residues. The ends lost 3 bases at V and 5 bases at J; junction bases unmatched: 10. CDR3 loop: CASSAIAGGPSDNEQFF. For the CDR3, the DNA is TGTGCCAGCAGCGCAATAGCGGGGGGGCCAAGCGACAATGAGCAGTTCTTC.

Of note for this clone: Distinct nucleotide sequences in the sample also encode this CDR3. The chain employs TRBV6-5 and TRBJ1-4; D may be TRBD1 (5 bases). V shed 10 bases and J shed 4 bases, with 13 bases lying between them. CDR1 is MNHEY and CDR2 is SVGAGI in the germline V gene. This CDR3 spans 13 amino acids. CDR3 loop: CATSRGRNEKLFF. For the CDR3, the DNA is TGTGCCACTTCAAGGGGCCGTAATGAAAAACTGTTTTTT.

The chain employs TRBV4-2 and TRBJ2-3, with 10 bases matching TRBD2. CDR1 and CDR2 from the germline V gene are LGHNA and YNFKEQ. The CDR3 runs 16 residues. V was pared by 1 base and J by 5 bases, with 6 bases of the junction left unmatched. DNA for the CDR3: TGTGCCAGCAGCCAAGCAAGCGGGGGGGCCATAGATACGCAGTATTTT. Protein product: CASSQASGGAIDTQYF.

In this sample, this clone turned up a few times. The chain combines TRBV5-6 with TRBJ1-1, with a tentative D call TRBD1 (6 bases). Trimming pared 0 bases from V and 4 bases from J, leaving 10 bases between. This CDR3 comprises 14 residues. Germline V gives CDR1 SGHDT, CDR2 YYEEEE. CDR3 loop: CASSLEPGVTEAFF. For the CDR3, the DNA is TGTGCCAGCAGCTTGGAGCCAGGGGTCACTGAAGCTTTCTTT.

V gene TRBV7-9 combines with J gene TRBJ1-4; maybe TRBD1 (5 bases). V lost 1 base and J lost 10, with 13 bases in between. This CDR3 has 14 residues. CDR1 is SEHNR and CDR2 is FQNEAQ in the germline V gene (reference sequence). CDR3 bases: TGTGCCAGCAGCTTAGGCCAGGGTGCGGTAAAACTGTTTTTT. As protein: CASSLGQGAVKLFF.